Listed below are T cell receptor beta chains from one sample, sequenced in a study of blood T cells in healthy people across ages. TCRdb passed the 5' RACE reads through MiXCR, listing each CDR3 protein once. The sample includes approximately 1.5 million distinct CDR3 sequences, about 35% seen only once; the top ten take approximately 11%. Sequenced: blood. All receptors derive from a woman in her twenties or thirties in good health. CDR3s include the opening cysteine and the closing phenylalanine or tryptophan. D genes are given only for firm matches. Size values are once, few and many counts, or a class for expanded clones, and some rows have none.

CDR3aa: CASSVEGTRTYEQYF; CDR3nt: TGTGCCAGCAGTGTAGAGGGGACTAGGACCTACGAGCAGTACTTC; abundance: NA; v_gene: TRBV6-1; j_gene: TRBJ2-7; d_gene: TRBD2
CDR3aa: CASSPYRGIGGADTQYF; CDR3nt: TGTGCCAGCAGCCCGTACCGCGGGATCGGGGGAGCAGATACGCAGTATTTT; abundance: NA; v_gene: TRBV5-5; j_gene: TRBJ2-3; d_gene: NA
CDR3aa: CASSLKGPYEQYF; CDR3nt: TGTGCCAGCAGTTTAAAGGGACCATACGAGCAGTACTTC; abundance: many; v_gene: TRBV27; j_gene: TRBJ2-7; d_gene: NA
CDR3aa: CASSQGDEETQYF; CDR3nt: TGCGCCAGCAGTCAAGGGGATGAAGAGACCCAGTACTTC; abundance: NA; v_gene: TRBV5-1; j_gene: TRBJ2-5; d_gene: NA
CDR3aa: CACSLAQGGQPQHF; CDR3nt: TGTGCCTGCAGTTTAGCGCAGGGCGGACAGCCCCAGCATTTT; abundance: NA; v_gene: TRBV12-3/TRBV12-4; j_gene: TRBJ1-5; d_gene: NA
CDR3aa: CASSYTQTSGAYNEQFF; CDR3nt: TGTGCCAGCAGTTACACCCAGACTAGCGGGGCCTACAATGAGCAGTTCTTC; abundance: NA; v_gene: TRBV6-5; j_gene: TRBJ2-1; d_gene: TRBD2
CDR3aa: CSAFERGGDGETQYF; CDR3nt: TGCAGTGCTTTCGAGCGGGGGGGCGATGGGGAGACCCAGTACTTC; abundance: NA; v_gene: TRBV20-1; j_gene: TRBJ2-5; d_gene: TRBD2
CDR3aa: CASSISWKGDIQYF; CDR3nt: TGTGCCAGTAGTATATCGTGGAAGGGCGACATTCAGTACTTC; abundance: NA; v_gene: TRBV19; j_gene: TRBJ2-4; d_gene: NA
CDR3aa: CASSLTGRGGSPLHF; CDR3nt: TGTGCCAGCAGCTTAACGGGCAGGGGAGGATCACCCCTCCACTTT; abundance: NA; v_gene: TRBV7-2; j_gene: TRBJ1-6; d_gene: NA
CDR3aa: CASSLRSVGGHTEAFF; CDR3nt: TGTGCCAGCAGTTTACGATCGGTAGGGGGGCACACTGAAGCTTTCTTT; abundance: NA; v_gene: TRBV28; j_gene: TRBJ1-1; d_gene: NA
CDR3aa: CASSHETSGGTYEQYF; CDR3nt: TGTGCCAGCAGCCACGAAACTAGCGGGGGGACCTACGAGCAGTACTTC; abundance: few; v_gene: TRBV4-2; j_gene: TRBJ2-7; d_gene: TRBD2
CDR3aa: CATSGPGTATQETQYF; CDR3nt: TGTGCCACCAGTGGCCCCGGGACAGCCACCCAAGAGACCCAGTACTTC; abundance: NA; v_gene: TRBV24-1; j_gene: TRBJ2-5; d_gene: TRBD1
CDR3aa: CATSRDRWGQSNYGYTF; CDR3nt: TGTGCCACCAGCAGAGATCGATGGGGACAGTCTAACTATGGCTACACCTTC; abundance: NA; v_gene: TRBV15; j_gene: TRBJ1-2; d_gene: TRBD1
CDR3aa: CASSQVFGTSSYNEQFF; CDR3nt: TGTGCCAGCAGCCAAGTCTTTGGCACCAGCTCCTACAATGAGCAGTTCTTC; abundance: NA; v_gene: TRBV14; j_gene: TRBJ2-1; d_gene: NA
CDR3aa: CASSLANRGTGPYEQYF; CDR3nt: TGCGCCAGCAGCTTGGCCAATCGTGGGACAGGACCCTACGAGCAGTACTTC; abundance: few; v_gene: TRBV5-1; j_gene: TRBJ2-7; d_gene: TRBD1
CDR3aa: CASSSRTSGGARETQYF; CDR3nt: TGTGCCAGCAGCTCGCGGACTAGCGGGGGGGCGAGAGAGACCCAGTACTTC; abundance: NA; v_gene: TRBV3-1; j_gene: TRBJ2-5; d_gene: TRBD2
CDR3aa: CASSMVSSGGYNEQFF; CDR3nt: TGTGCCAGCAGTATGGTCTCTAGCGGGGGATACAATGAGCAGTTCTTC; abundance: NA; v_gene: TRBV27; j_gene: TRBJ2-1; d_gene: TRBD2
CDR3aa: CASSPTLDLYGYTF; CDR3nt: TGTGCCAGCAGCCCGACACTGGATCTCTATGGCTACACCTTC; abundance: few; v_gene: TRBV5-5; j_gene: TRBJ1-2; d_gene: NA
CDR3aa: CASSLGGRREQFF; CDR3nt: TGTGCCAGCAGCTTAGGGGGACGTCGTGAGCAGTTCTTC; abundance: NA; v_gene: TRBV5-6; j_gene: TRBJ2-1; d_gene: NA
CDR3aa: CAISENGPTTDTQYF; CDR3nt: TGTGCCATCAGTGAGAATGGACCCACCACAGATACGCAGTATTTT; abundance: many; v_gene: TRBV10-3; j_gene: TRBJ2-3; d_gene: NA
CDR3aa: CASSRQGPGELFF; CDR3nt: TGTGCCAGCAGTCGACAGGGCCCCGGGGAGCTGTTTTTT; abundance: few; v_gene: TRBV12-3/TRBV12-4; j_gene: TRBJ2-2; d_gene: TRBD1
CDR3aa: CSVAGGNEQFF; CDR3nt: TGCAGCGTGGCGGGAGGGAATGAGCAGTTCTTC; abundance: many; v_gene: TRBV29-1; j_gene: TRBJ2-1; d_gene: TRBD2
CDR3aa: CASSIWTGDQETQYF; CDR3nt: TGTGCCAGTAGTATCTGGACAGGGGATCAAGAGACCCAGTACTTC; abundance: NA; v_gene: TRBV19; j_gene: TRBJ2-5; d_gene: TRBD1
CDR3aa: CASSFDGTGSSYEQYF; CDR3nt: TGTGCCAGCAGCTTTGACGGGACAGGGAGCTCCTACGAGCAGTACTTC; abundance: NA; v_gene: TRBV7-9; j_gene: TRBJ2-7; d_gene: TRBD1
CDR3aa: CAISETYRGGNEQFF; CDR3nt: TGTGCCATCAGTGAGACGTACAGGGGGGGTAATGAGCAGTTCTTC; abundance: NA; v_gene: TRBV10-3; j_gene: TRBJ2-1; d_gene: NA
CDR3aa: CASSLALGLAGGQETQYF; CDR3nt: TGTGCCAGCAGCTTAGCCCTTGGACTAGCGGGGGGCCAAGAGACCCAGTACTTC; abundance: few; v_gene: TRBV7-6; j_gene: TRBJ2-5; d_gene: TRBD2
CDR3aa: CATSSGLAKQETQYF; CDR3nt: TGTGCCACCAGCAGCGGACTAGCGAAGCAAGAGACCCAGTACTTC; abundance: many; v_gene: TRBV15; j_gene: TRBJ2-5; d_gene: TRBD2
CDR3aa: CSASVRAGGELFF; CDR3nt: TGCAGTGCTAGTGTCCGGGCGGGCGGGGAGCTGTTTTTT; abundance: few; v_gene: TRBV20-1; j_gene: TRBJ2-2; d_gene: NA
CDR3aa: CSALPEDAETQYF; CDR3nt: TGCAGTGCCCTTCCCGAAGATGCAGAGACCCAGTACTTC; abundance: many; v_gene: TRBV20-1; j_gene: TRBJ2-5; d_gene: NA
CDR3aa: CASSQTALMNTEAFF; CDR3nt: TGCGCCAGCAGCCAAACAGCCTTGATGAACACTGAAGCTTTCTTT; abundance: few; v_gene: TRBV4-1; j_gene: TRBJ1-1; d_gene: NA
CDR3aa: CASTYPGVAGGMAYEQYF; CDR3nt: TGTGCCAGCACCTACCCGGGGGTAGCGGGAGGCATGGCCTACGAGCAGTACTTC; abundance: NA; v_gene: TRBV6-1; j_gene: TRBJ2-7; d_gene: TRBD2
CDR3aa: CASSPWVAGPTGELFF; CDR3nt: TGTGCCAGCAGTCCCTGGGTAGCGGGGCCAACCGGGGAGCTGTTTTTT; abundance: NA; v_gene: TRBV6-6; j_gene: TRBJ2-2; d_gene: TRBD2
CDR3aa: CASSQDHPDRDDEQYF; CDR3nt: TGCGCCAGCAGCCAAGATCACCCAGACCGGGACGATGAGCAGTACTTC; abundance: few; v_gene: TRBV4-1; j_gene: TRBJ2-7; d_gene: NA
CDR3aa: CASTGLLAGEQYF; CDR3nt: TGTGCCAGCACCGGCCTCTTGGCGGGCGAGCAGTACTTC; abundance: NA; v_gene: TRBV6-1; j_gene: TRBJ2-7; d_gene: NA
CDR3aa: CASSLERAAYEQYF; CDR3nt: TGTGCCAGCAGCCTCGAGCGGGCCGCCTACGAGCAGTACTTC; abundance: many; v_gene: TRBV5-5; j_gene: TRBJ2-7; d_gene: NA
CDR3aa: CASSRAGTSGRIKEAQYF; CDR3nt: TGTGCCAGCAGCCGGGCGGGGACTAGCGGGAGGATTAAAGAGGCCCAGTACTTC; abundance: once; v_gene: TRBV27; j_gene: TRBJ2-5; d_gene: TRBD2
CDR3aa: CSARDRDAFAYEQYF; CDR3nt: TGCAGTGCTAGAGACCGAGATGCTTTCGCTTACGAGCAGTACTTC; abundance: few; v_gene: TRBV20-1; j_gene: TRBJ2-7; d_gene: NA
CDR3aa: CASSQGGLTGGEQFF; CDR3nt: TGTGCCAGCAGCCAAGGGGGACTAACCGGCGGCGAGCAGTTCTTC; abundance: NA; v_gene: TRBV3-1; j_gene: TRBJ2-1; d_gene: TRBD2
CDR3aa: CASSLSTGSWYEQYF; CDR3nt: TGTGCCAGCAGTTTATCTACCGGGAGCTGGTACGAGCAGTACTTC; abundance: many; v_gene: TRBV27; j_gene: TRBJ2-7; d_gene: NA
CDR3aa: CSARASTGEPSGANVLTF; CDR3nt: TGCAGTGCTAGAGCCTCGACAGGGGAGCCCTCTGGGGCCAACGTCCTGACTTTC; abundance: many; v_gene: TRBV20-1; j_gene: TRBJ2-6; d_gene: TRBD1
CDR3aa: CASRPTGPSYNEQFF; CDR3nt: TGTGCCAGCAGACCGACAGGGCCCTCCTACAATGAGCAGTTCTTC; abundance: NA; v_gene: TRBV6-2/TRBV6-3; j_gene: TRBJ2-1; d_gene: TRBD1
CDR3aa: CASSLDQGSYNEQFF; CDR3nt: TGCGCCAGCAGCTTGGATCAGGGTAGCTACAATGAGCAGTTCTTC; abundance: few; v_gene: TRBV5-1; j_gene: TRBJ2-1; d_gene: NA
CDR3aa: CSVEGTSGSTDTQYF; CDR3nt: TGCAGCGTGGAAGGGACTAGCGGGAGTACAGATACGCAGTATTTT; abundance: many; v_gene: TRBV29-1; j_gene: TRBJ2-3; d_gene: TRBD2
CDR3aa: CAISFPGGNYGYTF; CDR3nt: TGTGCCATCAGTTTCCCAGGAGGGAACTATGGCTACACCTTC; abundance: NA; v_gene: TRBV10-3; j_gene: TRBJ1-2; d_gene: NA